The clone carrying this T cell receptor (beta chain) was detected once. Some clones are missing from TCRdb's copy, which holds only in-frame ones; the method was immunoSEQ multiplex PCR. The sample carries approximately 92,000 clones, 75% to 80% recorded once. The trim removed 4 bases at V and 2 bases at J, leaving 2 bases unmatched. The CDR3 loop spans 14 amino acids. Germline assignment: CDR1 MGHRA and CDR2 YSYEKL. This entry belongs to a study of cytotoxic CD8 clonotypes in ibrutinib-treated CLL. Study overall: Enrolment comprised eleven to twelve relapsed/refractory and over 14 treatment-naive patients; under 18 were IGHV unmutated. After median around 68 months, roughly 14 stayed in remission, some 12 progressed; responses roughly 25 partial, 2 complete. Each sample contained, on average, roughly 250,000 productive templates and roughly 100,000 productive rearrangements.

The starting material was PBMCs, obtained after 24 months of ibrutinib treatment. This receptor was taken from a human donor with chronic lymphocytic leukemia. The genes are TRBV4-1 and TRBJ1-3; the match to TRBD1 covers 7 bases. DNA of the CDR3: TGCGCCAGCAGCCCCGGGACAGCTGGAAACACCATATATTTT. Its protein is CASSPGTAGNTIYF.